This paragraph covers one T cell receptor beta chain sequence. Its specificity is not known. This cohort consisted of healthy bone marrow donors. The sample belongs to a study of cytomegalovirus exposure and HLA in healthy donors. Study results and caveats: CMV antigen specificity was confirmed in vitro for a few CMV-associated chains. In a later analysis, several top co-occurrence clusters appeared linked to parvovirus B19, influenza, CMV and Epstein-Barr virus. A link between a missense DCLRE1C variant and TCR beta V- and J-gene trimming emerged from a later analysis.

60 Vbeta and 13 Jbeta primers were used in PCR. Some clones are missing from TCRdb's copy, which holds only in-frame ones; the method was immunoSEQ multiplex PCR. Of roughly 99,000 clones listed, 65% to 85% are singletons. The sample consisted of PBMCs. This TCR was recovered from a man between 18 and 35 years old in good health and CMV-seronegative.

The CDR3 spells CASSLDRVNTEAFF. DNA of the CDR3: TGTGCCAGCAGCTTGGACAGGGTTAACACTGAAGCTTTCTTT. V usage is TRBV7-9 and J usage is TRBJ1-1; 8 nucleotides line up with TRBD1. The germline gives CDR1 SEHNR, CDR2 FQNEAQ (reference sequence). This CDR3 is built from 14 residues. After removal of 3 bases from V and 2 bases from J, the junction contained 2 bases not matched to a gene. Full variable domain (outside the CDR3, taken from reference TRBV7-9 and TRBJ1-1): DTGVSQNPRHKITKRGQNVTFRCDPISEHNRLYWYRQTLGQGPEFLTYFQNEAQLEKSRLLSDRFSAERPKGSFSTLEIQRTEQGDSAMYLCASSLDRVNTEAFFGQGTRLTVV.